This TCR beta chain was retrieved from a study of shared clonotypes between healthy human individuals (TCRdb year 2020). The study in broad terms: The cohort comprised two women and a few men aged 18 to 49 years. The study deeply sequenced blood TCR repertoires of five healthy adults to estimate repertoire size and the extent of clonotype sharing between individuals. Per donor, leukapheresis produced somewhere between about 0.9 and 10 billion PBMCs. To increase sequencing depth and limit assay-specific biases, TCR repertoire library preparation and sequencing were carried out by different laboratories using diverse techniques. For each donor, CD4 naive and CD4 memory were each given three plates, CD8 naive was given two plates, and CD8 memory was given one plate.

The donors were healthy, HIV-negative adults with no recently reported acute infections or vaccinations. Every donor was a Caucasian adult living in Nashville, Tennessee, USA. CD4+ T cells were enriched by magnetic negative selection; naive cells were then positively selected on CD45RA, and the negative fraction formed the memory subset. After blood collection by leukapheresis, PBMCs were isolated using Ficoll-Histopaque density gradient centrifugation and then cryopreserved in the vapor phase of liquid nitrogen. Analytical flow cytometry was used to check the purity and quantity of each magnetically sorted T cell population. Each sorted fraction had its genomic DNA isolated and then quantified by UV absorbance on a Nanodrop 2000c. Details on this clone: The target of this receptor is not known. Base qualities were left out, and no much larger clone turns up one base away.

The research as a whole found: Naive subsets generally had larger estimated clonotype richness than memory subsets did. Because the study included only a small number of donors, the genetic and exposure-history diversity represented was limited. Sampling was limited to blood, and TCR repertoires in tissue likely differ from TCR repertoires in blood. Clonotypes shared by all four sorted-subset donors showed higher generation probabilities than non-shared clonotypes. Sharing across four donors was observed for approximately 5% of naive CD4, over 3% of naive CD8, 2% to 2.5% of memory CD4, and about 0.38% of memory CD8 clonotypes. Incomplete sequencing was indicated by rarefaction of sorted-subset datasets, despite the large sequencing depth. Pairwise subsampling led to the expectation that sequencing depth would affect the degree of clonotype sharing among donors.

Using the deep immunoSEQ assay, multiplex PCR amplified TCR CDR3 regions from genomic DNA. Extracted genomic DNA from each cell subset was spread evenly across all wells of several immunoSEQ 96-well plates, with each plate serving as a replicate. For sorted subsets, each replicate PCR was loaded with 150 to 250 ng genomic DNA, equivalent to 25,000 to 35,000 T cell genomes. Purified libraries were quantified with a Qubit 3.0 fluorometer, sized on a Bioanalyzer 2100, and re-quantified with the KAPA Library Quantification kit. Every immunoSEQ 96-well plate was sequenced on a separate single-read 150-cycle Illumina NextSeq 550 flow cell. Per the source publication's procedure: The immunoSEQ output contained only junctional sequences without quality scores, so filtering could not match that applied to full-length reads. Sequences were annotated with PyIR, a Python wrapper for IgBLAST v1.9, and V/J genes and CDR3 were assigned using IMGT germline references. Any read was removed if the V/J assignment was weak (E-value above 1e-6), the CDR3 was missing, or the read contained stop codons, out-of-frame junctions, or ambiguous translated residues. A V3J clonotype was defined by an identical inferred V gene, J gene, and CDR3 amino acid sequence. To compute the percentage overlap between repertoires, the number of shared unique clonotypes was divided by the size of the smaller repertoire. Richness of each repertoire was evaluated using RTK rarefaction, the Chao1 estimator, and Recon v2.1 estimates of unobserved clonotypes. For all TCRbeta clonotypes obtained by the gDNA method from a few donors, generation probabilities were computed with OLGA. In its TCRdb copy, this immuneACCESS table keeps in-frame sequences only and misses some clones. Where compared with another copy, unresolved V genes explain less than half of these, and the others have no known cause. The DNA gave D and trimming, while V, J and clone size come from that table. Here the sample has around 980,000 clones; around 78% occur a single time. The top ten constitute 0.6% to 0.75% of the sample.

This sequence was found in a man between 18 and 35 years old in good health. Some clones in this sample may be carry-over from other donors' samples. Sequenced input: memory CD4+ T cells from PBMCs. What the cell subset or site label conveys for this sample: CD45RA-negative fraction.

The CDR3 region reads CASTPLDDATGELFF. The DNA sequence reads TGTGCCAGCACCCCCTTGGATGATGCCACCGGGGAGCTGTTTTTT. Recombination connected TRBV7-8 to TRBJ2-2, with no D gene named confidently. V and J are truncated by 7 bases and 4 bases respectively, leaving an intervening sequence of 16 bases. CDR1 and CDR2, per the germline V gene, are SGHVS and FQNEAQ. From the cysteine through the phenylalanine, the CDR3 covers 15 amino acids. The kept DNA is CDR3 alone, 45 bases in frame from the first base.